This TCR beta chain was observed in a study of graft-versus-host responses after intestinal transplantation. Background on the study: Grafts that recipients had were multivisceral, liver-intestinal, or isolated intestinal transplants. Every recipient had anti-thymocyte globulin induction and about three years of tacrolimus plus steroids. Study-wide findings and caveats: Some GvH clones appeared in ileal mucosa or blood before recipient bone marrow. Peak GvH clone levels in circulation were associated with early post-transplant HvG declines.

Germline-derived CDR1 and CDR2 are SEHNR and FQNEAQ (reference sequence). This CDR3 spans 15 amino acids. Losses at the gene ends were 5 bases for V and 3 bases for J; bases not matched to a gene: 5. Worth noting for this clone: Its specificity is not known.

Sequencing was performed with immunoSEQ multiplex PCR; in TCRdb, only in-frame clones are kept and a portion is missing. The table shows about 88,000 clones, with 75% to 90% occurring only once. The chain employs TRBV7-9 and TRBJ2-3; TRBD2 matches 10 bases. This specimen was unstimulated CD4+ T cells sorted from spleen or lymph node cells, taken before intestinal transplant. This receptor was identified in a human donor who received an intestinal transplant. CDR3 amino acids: CASSRLAGSTDTQYF. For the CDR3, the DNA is TGTGCCAGCAGCCGACTAGCGGGTAGTACAGATACGCAGTATTTT.